The 28 T cell receptor beta chains below were found in one sample sequenced in a study of radiotherapy plus CTLA-4 blockade in lung cancer. Repertoires were generated with immunoSEQ multiplex PCR, while TCRdb's copy carries only in-frame clones and drops some. The sample yields tens of thousands of clones, roughly four fifths seen once. This specimen was peripheral blood, taken from a patient treated with radiotherapy plus ipilimumab. The receptors stem from a human donor with non-small cell lung cancer who had a complete response to radiotherapy plus ipilimumab.

The chain carries TRBV6-5 and TRBJ2-7; 8 bases are shared with TRBD1. V shed 7 bases and J 3 bases; nucleotides not matched to a gene: 8. CDR1 is MNHEY and CDR2 is SVGAGI in the germline V gene. This CDR3 contains 14 residues. The CDR3 reads CASKGAGGYYEQYF. The CDR3 nucleotides are TGTGCCAGCAAAGGTGCAGGGGGCTACTACGAGCAGTACTTC.

The gene calls are TRBV28 and TRBJ2-1; 12 nucleotides agree with TRBD1. Germline V gene data show CDR1 as MDHEN and CDR2 as SYDVKM. The CDR3 covers 15 residues. V lost 2 bases to trimming and J lost 7 bases; unmatched junction nucleotides: 3. CDR3 residues: CASSLPGQGANEQFF. CDR3 in DNA: TGTGCCAGCAGTTTACCGGGACAGGGGGCTAATGAGCAGTTCTTC.

The chain combines TRBV11-2 with TRBJ2-1, with D perhaps TRBD1 (6 bases). Germline lookup yields CDR1 SGHAT and CDR2 FQNNGV. CDR3 length equals 13 residues. Trimming shortened V by 10 bases and J by 2 bases, and 12 bases separated the two germline ends. CDR3 loop: CATLTGPYNEQFF. The CDR3 DNA is TGTGCCACCTTGACAGGCCCCTACAATGAGCAGTTCTTC.

The chain combines TRBV7-3 with TRBJ2-1; 8 nucleotides match TRBD2. This CDR3 is built from 14 residues. V lost 3 bases, J lost 6 bases, and 4 bases stayed unmatched. The germline CDR1 and CDR2 sequences are SGHTA and FQGTGA. CDR3 sequence: CASSLSSGTNEQFF. The CDR3 DNA reads as TGTGCCAGCAGCTTGAGTAGCGGGACCAATGAGCAGTTCTTC.

The chain combines TRBV18 with TRBJ2-3, with D maybe TRBD2 (6 bases). CDR1 is KGHSH, CDR2 LQKENI, per germline. This CDR3 spans 16 amino acids. V was trimmed by 4 bases and J by 0 bases, leaving 14 bases between them. The CDR3: CASSLLASTSTDTQYF. The CDR3 nucleotides are TGTGCCAGCTCACTCCTAGCGTCCACTAGCACAGATACGCAGTATTTT.

This chain uses TRBV18 with TRBJ2-1; 13 nucleotides agree with TRBD2. Germline V gene data show CDR1 as KGHSH and CDR2 as LQKENI. J gave up 5 bases and V 4 bases, and 8 bases lay outside the gene matches. The CDR3 runs to 17 residues. CDR3 nucleotide sequence: TGTGCCAGCTCACTACGGGGGACTAGCGGGATGCACAATGAGCAGTTCTTC. Residues: CASSLRGTSGMHNEQFF.

The rearrangement uses TRBV5-1 and TRBJ2-1; 9 bases are shared with TRBD2. This CDR3 region has 16 residues. Trimming took 4 bases from V and 2 from J; bases not matched to a gene: 7. Germline CDR1 and CDR2: SGHRS and YFSETQ. Written as DNA, the CDR3 is TGCGCCAGCAGCGGATCTAGCGGGGAGCCCTACAATGAGCAGTTCTTC. Protein sequence: CASSGSSGEPYNEQFF.

The V and J genes are TRBV5-4 and TRBJ2-7; 10 nucleotides match TRBD2. In germline, CDR1 is SGHNT, CDR2 YYREEE (reference sequence). Germline trimming cut 2 bases from V and 1 base from J; bases unmatched to any gene: 3. The CDR3 extends over 15 amino acids. As DNA, the CDR3 is TGTGCCAGCAGCTTTCTAGCGGGGGATTCCTACGAGCAGTACTTC. Amino acids: CASSFLAGDSYEQYF.

The chain carries TRBV7-8 and TRBJ2-7; possible D gene TRBD1, 6 bases. This CDR3 spans 13 amino acids. Trimming removed 5 bases from V and 5 bases from J, with 13 bases in between. Germline V CDR1 and CDR2: SGHVS, FQNEAQ. CDR3 in DNA: TGTGCCAGCAGCGGCAGGGGTGGCGACGAGCAGTACTTC. Translated, it gives CASSGRGGDEQYF.

The V and J genes are TRBV6-5 and TRBJ1-1, with unresolved D. This CDR3 region has 15 residues. Trimming shortened V by 5 bases and J by 0 bases, and 13 bases separated the two germline ends. The V gene's germline CDR1 is MNHEY and CDR2 SVGAGI. CDR3 loop: CASSRGVRLNTEAFF. Written as DNA, the CDR3 is TGTGCCAGCAGTCGCGGGGTTCGGTTGAACACTGAAGCTTTCTTT.

The V call is TRBV5-1, the J call TRBJ1-1, with 10 bases matching TRBD1. This CDR3 has 15 residues. After removal of 4 bases from V and 1 base from J, the junction contained 4 bases not matched to a gene. Germline V CDR1 and CDR2: SGHRS, YFSETQ. The CDR3 nucleotides are TGCGCCAGCAGCGCCAGGACAGGGGGGAACACTGAAGCTTTCTTT. It yields the protein CASSARTGGNTEAFF. Complete variable domain (other parts from reference TRBV5-1 and TRBJ1-1): KAGVTQTPRYLIKTRGQQVTLSCSPISGHRSVSWYQQTPGQGLQFLFEYFSETQRNKGNFPGRFSGRQFSNSRSEMNVSTLELGDSALYLCASSARTGGNTEAFFGQGTRLTVV.

This clone occurred a few times. The chain carries TRBV14 and TRBJ1-3; TRBD1 aligns across 7 bases. The CDR3 loop spans 13 amino acids. Trimming took 5 bases from V and 4 from J; bases not matched to a gene: 2. Germline V lookup: CDR1 SGHDN, CDR2 FVKESK. The CDR3 spells CASSVQGGNTIYF. The DNA of the CDR3 is TGTGCCAGCAGCGTACAGGGGGGAAACACCATATATTTT.

This clone has a handful of counts. The chain uses TRBV11-3 and TRBJ2-1; the D gene is possibly TRBD2 (6 bases). Between the trimmed V and J ends, which lost 0 bases and 10 bases, there was a span of 7 bases. Germline CDR1 is SGHNT and CDR2 is YENEEA. The CDR3 has 12 amino acids. The CDR3 DNA follows: TGTGCCAGCAGCTTAGATGGGAGGGAGCAGTTCTTC. This translates into CASSLDGREQFF. The whole variable domain, remainder taken from reference TRBV11-3 and TRBJ2-1, is EAGVVQSPRYKIIEKKQPVAFWCNPISGHNTLYWYLQNLGQGPELLIRYENEEAVDDSQLPKDRFSAERLKGVDSTLKIQPAELGDSAVYLCASSLDGREQFFGPGTRLTVL.

This clone turned up a few times. The chain couples TRBV19 to TRBJ2-4; 12 bases agree with TRBD2. Germline V gene data show CDR1 as LNHDA and CDR2 as SQIVND (reference sequence). Trimming cost V 3 bases and J 3 bases; bases outside gene matches: 6. This CDR3 comprises 17 residues. The CDR3 spells CASSILAGGPVKNIQYF. The CDR3 DNA reads TGTGCCAGTAGTATTCTAGCGGGAGGGCCCGTCAAAAACATTCAGTACTTC. The whole variable domain, remainder taken from reference TRBV19 and TRBJ2-4, is DGGITQSPKYLFRKEGQNVTLSCEQNLNHDAMYWYRQDPGQGLRLIYYSQIVNDFQKGDIAEGYSVSREKKESFPLTVTSAQKNPTAFYLCASSILAGGPVKNIQYFGAGTRLSVL.

Only a few counts were recorded for this clone. The chain links TRBV5-1 to TRBJ2-7; tentative D call: TRBD1 (7 bases). CDR3 length: 15 residues. Germline V lookup: CDR1 SGHRS, CDR2 YFSETQ. The V gene lost 4 bases and the J gene lost 1 base, with 15 bases spanning the gap. The CDR3 coding sequence is TGCGCCAGCAGCGGAGGGGGCTATGGTTCCTACGAGCAGTACTTC. Its translation is CASSGGGYGSYEQYF.

The chain has TRBV11-2 and TRBJ2-5; perhaps TRBD1 as D (5 bases). The DNA end is a closer match to TRBJ2-7, so the J assignment may be wrong. Per the germline V gene, CDR1 is SGHAT and CDR2 is FQNNGV. The CDR3 is 14 amino acids. In nucleotides, the CDR3 is TGTGCCAGCAGCTTAGATCAGGGCAGCTACGAGCAGTACTTC. As protein: CASSLDQGSYEQYF.

V usage is TRBV6-5 and J usage is TRBJ2-5; D gene uncertain. The germline V and J ends were trimmed by 3 bases and 2 bases, with 7 bases remaining between them. The CDR3 is made up of 13 amino acids. Germline CDR1 is MNHEY and CDR2 is SVGAGI. CDR3: CASSYGPQETQYF. DNA of the CDR3: TGTGCCAGCAGTTATGGCCCACAAGAGACCCAGTACTTC.

V and J are TRBV21-1 and TRBJ2-7; the table's D gene call, TRBD2, was not cross checked with the DNA. TRBV21-1 is a pseudogene segment. CDR3 size: 16 residues. CDR3 DNA: TGTGCCAGCAGCAAAACTAGCGGGGTGAGATACTACGAGCAGTACTTC. Translation gives CASSKTSGVRYYEQYF.

This clone occurred a few times. The CDR3 nucleotides read TGTGCCAGCAGCTTAGCCGCGGGAGTAGGAGCCTACAATGAGCAGTTCTTC. As protein: CASSLAAGVGAYNEQFF. This chain uses TRBV7-9 with TRBJ2-1, with 7 bases aligning to TRBD2. The germline CDR1 and CDR2 sequences are SEHNR and FQNEAQ (reference sequence). This CDR3 is built from 17 residues. V trimming: 0 bases; J trimming: 2 bases; junction bases outside the gene matches: 7.

The gene calls are TRBV9 and TRBJ1-1; a possible D gene is TRBD1 (6 bases). V was shortened by 4 bases and J by 4 bases, with 17 bases between the two germline ends. Germline V gene lookup returns CDR1 SGDLS and CDR2 YYNGEE. The CDR3 has 15 residues. CDR3 sequence: CASSPDLRGGTEAFF. In DNA form, the CDR3 reads TGTGCCAGCAGCCCTGACCTCAGAGGGGGCACTGAAGCTTTCTTT.

The chain is built from TRBV29-1 and TRBJ1-5, with D possibly TRBD1 on 6 matching bases. Germline V gene lookup returns CDR1 SQVTM and CDR2 ANQGSEA. The CDR3 consists of 14 residues. Trimming cost V 5 bases and J 3 bases, with 14 bases left between them. CDR3 protein: CSVTLQGPNQPQHF. CDR3 DNA: TGCAGCGTTACCCTACAGGGACCCAATCAGCCCCAGCATTTT.

The rearrangement uses TRBV6-1 and TRBJ1-2, with D possibly TRBD1 on 5 matching bases. CDR1 MNHNS and CDR2 SASEGT come from the germline V gene. V lost 11 bases to trimming and J lost 4 bases, with 17 bases between them. The CDR3 extends over 13 amino acids. CDR3 loop: CAHRMAGSYGYTF. The CDR3 DNA is TGTGCCCACCGGATGGCAGGGTCCTATGGCTACACCTTC.

The chain couples TRBV2 to TRBJ2-1, with D perhaps TRBD2 (5 bases). V was clipped by 2 bases and J by 4 bases, with 12 bases between them. Germline lookup yields CDR1 SNHLY and CDR2 FYNNEI. This CDR3 is built from 15 residues. This CDR3 reads CASSEWSGLYNEQFF. CDR3 nucleotide sequence: TGTGCCAGCAGTGAATGGAGCGGACTGTACAATGAGCAGTTCTTC.

The genes are TRBV5-4 and TRBJ2-7; 11 nucleotides match TRBD1. The ends lost 4 bases at V and 6 bases at J; junction bases unmatched: 9. In germline, CDR1 is SGHNT, CDR2 YYREEE (reference sequence). The CDR3 has 15 amino acids. In nucleotides, the CDR3 is TGTGCCAGCAGCCACGGGACAGGGGGTCTTATCGAGCAGTACTTC. This sequence encodes CASSHGTGGLIEQYF.

The chain carries TRBV5-1 and TRBJ2-5, with 9 bases fitting TRBD1. CDR3 length: 13 residues. Unmatched junction bases numbered 3, after V lost 4 bases and J lost 5 bases. Germline lookup yields CDR1 SGHRS and CDR2 YFSETQ. This CDR3 reads CASSVQGAETQYF. In nucleotides, the CDR3 is TGCGCCAGCAGCGTACAGGGGGCCGAGACCCAGTACTTC.

The chain couples TRBV5-1 to TRBJ1-3; no reliable D call. Germline CDR1 reads SGHRS; CDR2 reads YFSETQ. CDR3 size: 16 residues. V lost 6 bases and J lost 0, with 16 bases in between. This CDR3 is CASNLGSPSSGNTIYF. CDR3 DNA: TGCGCCAGCAACCTAGGGAGCCCTAGCTCTGGAAACACCATATATTTT.

This clone has just a few counts. V usage is TRBV7-2 and J usage is TRBJ1-6; 10 bases fit TRBD1. CDR1 SGHTA and CDR2 FQGNSA come from the germline V gene. The CDR3 totals 16 residues. V lost 3 bases to trimming and J lost 6 bases; unmatched junction nucleotides: 5. CDR3 region: CASSFPGQGGNSPLHF. CDR3 coding DNA: TGTGCCAGCAGCTTCCCAGGACAGGGGGGTAATTCACCCCTCCACTTT. The full variable domain, its missing parts supplied by reference TRBV7-2 and TRBJ1-6, is GAGVSQSPSNKVTEKGKDVELRCDPISGHTALYWYRQSLGQGLEFLIYFQGNSAPDKSGLPSDRFSAERTGGSVSTLTIQRTQQEDSAVYLCASSFPGQGGNSPLHFGNGTRLTVT.

The genes are TRBV27 and TRBJ1-2; D gene unclear. V lost 4 bases to trimming and J lost 0 bases, with 15 bases between them. The CDR3 consists of 16 residues. Germline V gene data show CDR1 as MNHEY and CDR2 as SMNVEV (reference sequence). CDR3 sequence reads: CASSSHLLSANYGYTF. Here the CDR3 DNA reads TGTGCCAGCAGTTCCCACTTACTATCAGCTAACTATGGCTACACCTTC.